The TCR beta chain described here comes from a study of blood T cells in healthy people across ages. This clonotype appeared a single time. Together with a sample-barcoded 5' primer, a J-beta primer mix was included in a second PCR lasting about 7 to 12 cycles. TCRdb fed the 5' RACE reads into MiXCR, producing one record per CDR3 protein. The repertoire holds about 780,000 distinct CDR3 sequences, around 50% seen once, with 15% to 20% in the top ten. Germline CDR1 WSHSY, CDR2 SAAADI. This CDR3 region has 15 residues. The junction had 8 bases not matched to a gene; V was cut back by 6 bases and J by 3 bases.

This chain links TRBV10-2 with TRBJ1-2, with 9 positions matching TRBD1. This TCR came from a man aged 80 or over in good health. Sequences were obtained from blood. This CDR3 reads CASSKLWTGDYGYTF. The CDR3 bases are TGCGCCAGCAGCAAACTGTGGACAGGGGACTATGGCTACACCTTC.